This T cell receptor beta chain was documented in a study of T cells in localized non-small cell lung cancer. Findings and caveats of the study: The greatest T cell clonality was found in uninvolved adjacent lung (higher than in tumor).

Details on this clone: Its antigen is undetermined.

This CDR3 contains 14 residues. Trimming stripped 4 bases from V and 7 bases from J, with 15 bases between. Germline V gene sequence: CDR1 MDHEN, CDR2 SYDVKM. Some clones are missing from TCRdb's copy, which holds only in-frame ones; the method was immunoSEQ multiplex PCR. The sample records approximately 24,000 clones, roughly 80% being singletons. This material consisted of peripheral blood, taken before any cancer treatment. The clonotype comes from a man aged 40 to 70 with stage III squamous cell lung carcinoma. The chain recombines TRBV28 with TRBJ2-3; D may be TRBD1 (6 bases). In DNA form, the CDR3 reads TGTGCCAGCAGTTCCCTGGCCGGGGACAATACGCAGTATTTT. The encoded protein is CASSSLAGDNTQYF.